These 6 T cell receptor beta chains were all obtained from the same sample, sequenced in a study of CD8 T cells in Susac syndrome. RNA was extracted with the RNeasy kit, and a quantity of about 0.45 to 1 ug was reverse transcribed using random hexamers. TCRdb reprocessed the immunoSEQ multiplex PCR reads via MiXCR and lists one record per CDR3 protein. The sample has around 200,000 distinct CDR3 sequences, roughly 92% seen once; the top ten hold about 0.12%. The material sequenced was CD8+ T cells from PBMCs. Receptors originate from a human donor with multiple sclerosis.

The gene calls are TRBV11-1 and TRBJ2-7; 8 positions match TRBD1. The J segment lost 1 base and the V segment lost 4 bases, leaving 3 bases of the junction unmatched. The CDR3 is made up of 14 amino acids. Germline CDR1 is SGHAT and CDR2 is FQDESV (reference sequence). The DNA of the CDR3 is TGTGCCAGCAGCTCCGGGGACAGGTCCTACGAGCAGTACTTC. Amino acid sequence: CASSSGDRSYEQYF.

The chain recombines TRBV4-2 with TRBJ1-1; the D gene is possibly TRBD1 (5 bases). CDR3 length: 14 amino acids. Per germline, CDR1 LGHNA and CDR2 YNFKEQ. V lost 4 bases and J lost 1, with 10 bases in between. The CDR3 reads CASSPSGENTEAFF. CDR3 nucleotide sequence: TGTGCCAGCAGCCCCTCGGGGGAGAACACTGAAGCTTTCTTT.

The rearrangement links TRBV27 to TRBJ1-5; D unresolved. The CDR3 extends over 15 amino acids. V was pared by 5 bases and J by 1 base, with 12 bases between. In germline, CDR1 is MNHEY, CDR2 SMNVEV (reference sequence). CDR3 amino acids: CASSTALGSNQPQHF. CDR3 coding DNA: TGTGCCAGCAGTACGGCCCTGGGGAGCAATCAGCCCCAGCATTTT.

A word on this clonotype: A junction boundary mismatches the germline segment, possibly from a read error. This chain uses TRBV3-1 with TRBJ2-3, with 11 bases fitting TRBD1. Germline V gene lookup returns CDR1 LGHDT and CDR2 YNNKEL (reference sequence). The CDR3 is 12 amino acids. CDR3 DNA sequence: TGTGCCAGCCGGGCCCCGGACAGGGGGCTGGATTTT. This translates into CASRAPDRGLDF.

In DNA, the CDR3 is TGTGCCAGCAGCTTGCACGGACAGGGACTTTACACCGGGGAGCTGTTTTTT. Residues: CASSLHGQGLYTGELFF. The gene calls are TRBV5-6 and TRBJ2-2; 8 nucleotides agree with TRBD1. From germline, CDR1 is SGHDT and CDR2 YYEEEE. This CDR3 has 17 residues. V shed 1 base, J shed 3 bases, and the junction held 8 bases outside the gene matches.

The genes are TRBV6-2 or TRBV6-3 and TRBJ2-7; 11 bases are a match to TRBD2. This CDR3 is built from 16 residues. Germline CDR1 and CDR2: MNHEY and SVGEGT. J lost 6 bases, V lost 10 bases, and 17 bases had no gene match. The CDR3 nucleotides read TGTGCCACCGATCCCGGGACTAGCGGCTTTCTGGGCGAGCAGTACTTC. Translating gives CATDPGTSGFLGEQYF.